This entry describes one T cell receptor beta chain. No antigen is known for it. These data come from a study of CD8 T cells in Susac syndrome. Overall study results and limits: The study recognized that the number of individuals in its TCR sequencing and HLA analysis was relatively small.

The CDR3 spans 15 residues. The V segment lost 4 bases and the J segment 2 bases; nucleotides outside the gene matches: 4. Per the germline V gene, CDR1 is LNHNV and CDR2 is YYDKDF (reference sequence). The multiple sclerosis controls consisted of treatment-naive patients with relapsing-remitting disease, either stable or active. RNA was extracted with the RNeasy kit, and a quantity of roughly 0.5 to 1 ug was reverse transcribed using random hexamers. TCRdb fed the immunoSEQ multiplex PCR reads into MiXCR, producing one record per CDR3 protein. The sample yields roughly 200,000 distinct CDR3 sequences, approximately 95% seen once.

The chain links TRBV15 to TRBJ1-5, with TRBD1 matching over 8 bases. The source is a human donor with multiple sclerosis. Sequences were obtained from CD8+ T cells from PBMCs. The CDR3 loop reads CATSTGGVRNQPQHF. CDR3 in DNA: TGTGCCACCAGCACAGGGGGCGTCCGCAATCAGCCCCAGCATTTT.